This record concerns one T cell receptor beta chain sequence. Sample time point: after neoadjuvant nivolumab, at surgical resection. Patients had HPV-negative, locally advanced oral cavity squamous cell carcinoma. Generated by immunoSEQ multiplex PCR, the TCRdb table keeps only in-frame clones and is missing some. The sample records a few thousand clones, 55% being singletons. The CDR3 spans 13 residues. V was cut by 0 bases and J by 8 bases, with 10 bases left in between. CDR1 and CDR2 (germline): GTSNPN, SVGIG (reference sequence). These data belong to a study of neoadjuvant anti-PD-1 for oral cavity cancer.

This sample comprised tumor tissue, obtained after nivolumab (anti-PD-1) treatment. The receptor's source is a person aged 40 to 85 with oral cavity squamous cell carcinoma. The rearrangement joins TRBV30 to TRBJ1-4; D remains unclear. CDR3 region: CAWSVKQLEKLFF. The DNA for the CDR3 is TGTGCCTGGAGTGTTAAGCAGCTAGAAAAACTGTTTTTT.